This T cell receptor beta chain stems from a study of CD4 T cells in relation to SARS-CoV-2 and coronaviruses. Study at large: PBMCs were cultured with antigen for over 8 days before TCR beta sequencing. Negative control cultures got HIV-1 Nef peptides or no peptide. Crossreactive spike epitopes shared across donors were mapped to their HLA restriction.

Trimming removed 4 bases from V and 4 bases from J; junction bases left unmatched: 10. From germline, CDR1 is SGHDN and CDR2 FVKESK. This CDR3 spans 17 amino acids. TCRdb's table, derived via immunoSEQ multiplex PCR, lists solely in-frame clones and lacks some. Counted here are 27,000 or so clones, about 70% occurring once; the ten biggest clones make up roughly 15%. About this clone itself: Its antigen is as yet unknown.

The unexposed donors gave CD4+ T cells in about 2011-2018, prior to COVID-19. After roughly ten days of culture, CD4+ T cells were isolated. Testing used SARS-CoV-2 S/N and four cold-coronavirus spikes on unexposed-donor CD4+ T cells, cells permitting. This sequence was found in a human donor in good health. Sequenced material: CD4+ T cells from PBMCs, cultured in vitro. The chain links TRBV14 to TRBJ2-1; 10 bases agree with TRBD2. DNA for the CDR3: TGTGCCAGCAGCCCGCGTGCTATAGCGGGAGGTTACAATGAGCAGTTCTTC. Translation: CASSPRAIAGGYNEQFF. Based on the CDR3 plus reference TRBV14 and TRBJ2-1, the full variable domain is EAGVTQFPSHSVIEKGQTVTLRCDPISGHDNLYWYRRVMGKEIKFLLHFVKESKQDESGMPNNRFLAERTGGTYSTLKVQPAELEDSGVYFCASSPRAIAGGYNEQFFGPGTRLTVL.